A selection of T cell receptor beta chains follows, all from one sample in a study of T cells in Graves' hyperthyroidism and ophthalmopathy. A single record per CDR3 protein comes from TCRdb applying MiXCR to the multiplex PCR reads. Of about 740,000 distinct CDR3 sequences listed, 12% to 15% are singletons. The source material was blood. These receptors were obtained from a woman in her late teens or twenties with Graves' hyperthyroidism. The CDR3 runs from the conserved cysteine through the conserved F or W. A D gene is named only where the DNA matches it firmly. The listing skips clone size in some rows; elsewhere it reads once, few, many or a size class.

j_call: TRBJ2-5; d_call: TRBD2; clone_size: many; v_call: TRBV12-3/TRBV12-4; cdr3_aa: CASNGGGLRQETQYF; cdr3_nt: TGTGCCAGCAACGGGGGAGGGCTCCGTCAAGAGACCCAGTACTTC
j_call: TRBJ1-6; d_call: TRBD1; clone_size: few; v_call: TRBV19; cdr3_aa: CASSIGGQVRSPLHF; cdr3_nt: TGTGCCAGTAGTATTGGAGGACAGGTCAGGTCACCCCTCCACTTT
j_call: TRBJ1-1; d_call: TRBD1; clone_size: NA; v_call: TRBV13; cdr3_aa: CASSLIGQGVLDTEAFF; cdr3_nt: TGTGCCAGCAGCTTAATCGGACAGGGGGTACTCGACACTGAAGCTTTCTTT
j_call: TRBJ2-3; d_call: NA; clone_size: NA; v_call: TRBV6-1; cdr3_aa: CASSALLALGGDTQYF; cdr3_nt: TGTGCCAGCAGTGCCTTACTAGCCCTAGGGGGAGATACGCAGTATTTT
j_call: TRBJ2-1; d_call: TRBD2; clone_size: few; v_call: TRBV9; cdr3_aa: CASSVESSGRFNEQFF; cdr3_nt: TGTGCCAGCAGCGTAGAATCTAGCGGGAGGTTTAATGAGCAGTTCTTC
j_call: TRBJ2-5; d_call: NA; clone_size: few; v_call: TRBV12-3/TRBV12-4; cdr3_aa: CASSLFADETQYF; cdr3_nt: TGTGCCAGCAGTTTATTCGCCGATGAGACCCAGTACTTC
j_call: TRBJ2-3; d_call: NA; clone_size: many; v_call: TRBV7-9; cdr3_aa: CASGADTQYF; cdr3_nt: TGTGCCAGCGGAGCAGATACGCAGTATTTT
j_call: TRBJ2-7; d_call: NA; clone_size: many; v_call: TRBV6-5; cdr3_aa: CASSYTRTGARYEQYF; cdr3_nt: TGTGCCAGCAGTTACACTCGAACGGGGGCGCGCTACGAGCAGTACTTC
j_call: TRBJ2-7; d_call: NA; clone_size: few; v_call: TRBV5-1; cdr3_aa: CASSFSTVRDLTTGKRRYEQYF; cdr3_nt: TGCGCCAGCAGCTTTTCCACTGTCCGGGACCTCACTACGGGGAAGAGAAGATACGAGCAGTACTTC
j_call: TRBJ1-5; d_call: NA; clone_size: many; v_call: TRBV7-2; cdr3_aa: CASSPGTGSNQPQHF; cdr3_nt: TGTGCCAGCAGCCCAGGGACGGGAAGCAATCAGCCCCAGCATTTT
j_call: TRBJ2-2; d_call: NA; clone_size: few; v_call: TRBV7-9; cdr3_aa: CASSFYRAGTGELFF; cdr3_nt: TGTGCCAGCAGCTTTTACCGCGCCGGGACCGGGGAGCTGTTTTTT
j_call: TRBJ1-1; d_call: NA; clone_size: NA; v_call: TRBV2; cdr3_aa: CASTRGHLNTEAFF; cdr3_nt: TGTGCCAGCACAAGAGGGCATTTGAACACTGAAGCTTTCTTT
j_call: TRBJ2-4; d_call: TRBD1; clone_size: few; v_call: TRBV7-2; cdr3_aa: CASSPDTGGWTKNIQYF; cdr3_nt: TGTGCCAGCAGTCCCGATACAGGGGGCTGGACCAAAAACATTCAGTACTTC
j_call: TRBJ2-7; d_call: TRBD2; clone_size: NA; v_call: TRBV10-3; cdr3_aa: CAIWPISAAGDYYEQYF; cdr3_nt: TGTGCCATCTGGCCTATCTCCGCCGCCGGGGACTACTACGAGCAGTACTTC
j_call: TRBJ1-2; d_call: TRBD1; clone_size: NA; v_call: TRBV9; cdr3_aa: CASSPGGWGYGYTF; cdr3_nt: TGTGCCAGCAGCCCAGGGGGCTGGGGCTATGGCTACACCTTC
j_call: TRBJ2-3; d_call: TRBD1; clone_size: many; v_call: TRBV12-3/TRBV12-4; cdr3_aa: CASSSYGQAADTQYF; cdr3_nt: TGTGCCAGCAGCTCCTATGGACAGGCGGCGGATACGCAGTATTTT
j_call: TRBJ2-1; d_call: NA; clone_size: many; v_call: TRBV3-1; cdr3_aa: CASSQDPLVGVNEQFF; cdr3_nt: TGTGCCAGCAGCCAAGATCCGCTGGTGGGTGTGAATGAGCAGTTCTTC
j_call: TRBJ2-6; d_call: NA; clone_size: few; v_call: TRBV12-3/TRBV12-4; cdr3_aa: CASTGRDSGANVLTF; cdr3_nt: TGTGCCAGCACCGGACGGGACTCTGGGGCCAACGTCCTGACTTTC
j_call: TRBJ2-1; d_call: TRBD2; clone_size: many; v_call: TRBV6-2/TRBV6-3; cdr3_aa: CASSYFGQPTSGSDRVYNEQFF; cdr3_nt: TGTGCCAGCAGTTATTTTGGACAACCAACTAGCGGGAGCGATCGCGTATACAATGAGCAGTTCTTC
j_call: TRBJ2-1; d_call: NA; clone_size: many; v_call: TRBV20-1; cdr3_aa: CSARDDGGSSYNEQFF; cdr3_nt: TGCAGTGCTAGAGATGATGGGGGAAGCTCCTACAATGAGCAGTTCTTC
j_call: TRBJ2-3; d_call: NA; clone_size: NA; v_call: TRBV3-1; cdr3_aa: CASSQARLTATDTQYF; cdr3_nt: TGTGCCAGCAGCCAAGCACGACTAACGGCCACAGATACGCAGTATTTT
j_call: TRBJ1-1; d_call: NA; clone_size: few; v_call: TRBV5-6; cdr3_aa: CASSLVARGTEAFF; cdr3_nt: TGTGCCAGCAGCTTGGTCGCCCGAGGCACTGAAGCTTTCTTT
j_call: TRBJ2-3; d_call: TRBD2; clone_size: few; v_call: TRBV4-3; cdr3_aa: CASSLRGSGGGGTQYF; cdr3_nt: TGCGCCAGCAGCCTCCGGGGGAGCGGGGGGGGCGGTACGCAGTATTTT
j_call: TRBJ1-2; d_call: NA; clone_size: NA; v_call: TRBV5-6; cdr3_aa: CASSLLLVLLADGYTF; cdr3_nt: TGTGCCAGCAGCTTGTTGTTGGTGCTTCTTGCAGATGGCTACACCTTC
j_call: TRBJ2-5; d_call: NA; clone_size: many; v_call: TRBV2; cdr3_aa: CATRPLYQETQYF; cdr3_nt: TGTGCCACACGACCGCTGTACCAAGAGACCCAGTACTTC
j_call: TRBJ1-1; d_call: TRBD1; clone_size: many; v_call: TRBV30; cdr3_aa: CAWSGGDRNTEAFF; cdr3_nt: TGTGCCTGGAGTGGGGGGGACAGGAACACTGAAGCTTTCTTT
j_call: TRBJ2-5; d_call: TRBD2; clone_size: NA; v_call: TRBV2; cdr3_aa: CASSEVVAGGRETQYF; cdr3_nt: TGTGCCAGCAGTGAGGTGGTAGCGGGAGGGCGAGAGACCCAGTACTTC
j_call: TRBJ2-7; d_call: NA; clone_size: many; v_call: TRBV28; cdr3_aa: CASKTTSSYEQYF; cdr3_nt: TGTGCCAGCAAAACAACCAGCTCCTACGAGCAGTACTTC
j_call: TRBJ2-7; d_call: TRBD2; clone_size: NA; v_call: TRBV20-1; cdr3_aa: CSARLFTSGRASREQYF; cdr3_nt: TGCAGTGCTAGGCTTTTTACTAGCGGGAGGGCCTCTCGCGAGCAGTACTTC
j_call: TRBJ1-5; d_call: TRBD1; clone_size: many; v_call: TRBV30; cdr3_aa: CAWSYTGGAGQPQHF; cdr3_nt: TGTGCCTGGAGCTACACAGGGGGCGCGGGTCAGCCCCAGCATTTT
j_call: TRBJ2-5; d_call: NA; clone_size: few; v_call: TRBV7-2; cdr3_aa: CASSLVPAGQETQYF; cdr3_nt: TGTGCCAGCAGCTTAGTCCCGGCGGGACAAGAGACCCAGTACTTC
j_call: TRBJ2-3; d_call: TRBD2; clone_size: NA; v_call: TRBV5-1; cdr3_aa: CASSLRGLAGGLDTQYF; cdr3_nt: TGCGCCAGCAGCTTGCGGGGACTAGCGGGAGGGTTGGATACGCAGTATTTT
j_call: TRBJ2-5; d_call: TRBD1; clone_size: many; v_call: TRBV3-1; cdr3_aa: CASSARQGLETQYF; cdr3_nt: TGTGCCAGCAGCGCCCGACAGGGCCTGGAGACCCAGTACTTC
j_call: TRBJ2-1; d_call: TRBD1; clone_size: many; v_call: TRBV12-3/TRBV12-4; cdr3_aa: CASIPDREGNEQFF; cdr3_nt: TGTGCCAGCATCCCGGACAGGGAAGGCAATGAGCAGTTCTTC
j_call: TRBJ1-6; d_call: NA; clone_size: NA; v_call: TRBV7-9; cdr3_aa: CASSYNLRKWPFNSPLHF; cdr3_nt: TGTGCCAGCAGCTACAATCTCCGGAAGTGGCCCTTTAATTCACCCCTCCACTTT
j_call: TRBJ1-2; d_call: NA; clone_size: NA; v_call: TRBV11-2; cdr3_aa: CASSKTGQGSYGYTF; cdr3_nt: TGTGCCAGCAGCAAGACGGGGCAGGGTTCTTATGGCTACACCTTC
j_call: TRBJ2-7; d_call: NA; clone_size: once; v_call: TRBV29-1; cdr3_aa: CSVARGVLYEQYF; cdr3_nt: TGCAGCGTTGCCCGGGGAGTTCTCTACGAGCAGTACTTC
j_call: TRBJ2-3; d_call: NA; clone_size: few; v_call: TRBV6-1; cdr3_aa: CASSEVSTADTQYF; cdr3_nt: TGTGCCAGCAGTGAAGTATCGACAGCAGATACGCAGTATTTT
j_call: TRBJ2-5; d_call: NA; clone_size: many; v_call: TRBV3-1; cdr3_aa: CASSQDMGTQYF; cdr3_nt: TGTGCCAGCAGCCAAGATATGGGGACCCAGTACTTC
j_call: TRBJ2-1; d_call: NA; clone_size: few; v_call: TRBV14; cdr3_aa: CASSQALARSYSYNEQFF; cdr3_nt: TGTGCCAGCAGCCAAGCCCTAGCGAGATCCTACTCCTACAATGAGCAGTTCTTC
j_call: TRBJ2-3; d_call: NA; clone_size: once; v_call: TRBV28; cdr3_aa: CASSSQTSWFADTQYF; cdr3_nt: TGTGCCAGCAGTTCGCAGACTAGTTGGTTCGCAGATACGCAGTATTTT
j_call: TRBJ1-1; d_call: TRBD1; clone_size: many; v_call: TRBV14; cdr3_aa: CASSLDRGSGTEAFF; cdr3_nt: TGTGCCAGCAGCCTTGACAGGGGGTCTGGCACTGAAGCTTTCTTT
j_call: TRBJ2-1; d_call: NA; clone_size: few; v_call: TRBV27; cdr3_aa: CASTIGGAGYNEQFF; cdr3_nt: TGTGCCAGCACCATTGGGGGGGCCGGTTACAATGAGCAGTTCTTC
j_call: TRBJ2-2; d_call: NA; clone_size: few; v_call: TRBV6-5; cdr3_aa: CASSYSLWDHFTGELFF; cdr3_nt: TGTGCCAGCAGTTACTCGCTTTGGGACCACTTCACCGGGGAGCTGTTTTTT
j_call: TRBJ2-7; d_call: NA; clone_size: many; v_call: TRBV5-1; cdr3_aa: CASSLGLGALIEQYF; cdr3_nt: TGCGCCAGCAGCTTGGGGTTGGGGGCGCTTATCGAGCAGTACTTC
j_call: TRBJ1-5; d_call: NA; clone_size: NA; v_call: TRBV20-1; cdr3_aa: CSARTTADQPQRF; cdr3_nt: TGCAGTGCTAGAACTACGGCGGATCAGCCCCAGCGTTTT
j_call: TRBJ2-3; d_call: TRBD2; clone_size: many; v_call: TRBV6-5; cdr3_aa: CASSYAGGGTDTQYF; cdr3_nt: TGTGCCAGCAGTTACGCGGGAGGGGGGACAGATACGCAGTATTTT
j_call: TRBJ1-1; d_call: NA; clone_size: NA; v_call: TRBV12-3/TRBV12-4; cdr3_aa: CASSPQAGQLNTEAFF; cdr3_nt: TGTGCCAGCAGTCCCCAAGCGGGACAATTGAACACTGAAGCTTTCTTT
j_call: TRBJ1-4; d_call: NA; clone_size: few; v_call: TRBV6-1; cdr3_aa: CASSTRGGANEKLFF; cdr3_nt: TGTGCCAGCAGCACCCGGGGTGGGGCTAATGAAAAACTGTTTTTT
j_call: TRBJ1-6; d_call: NA; clone_size: many; v_call: TRBV2; cdr3_aa: CASSDRGNSPLHF; cdr3_nt: TGTGCCAGCAGTGACAGGGGAAATTCACCCCTCCACTTT
j_call: TRBJ2-2; d_call: TRBD2; clone_size: few; v_call: TRBV6-5; cdr3_aa: CASSSFRGDTGELFF; cdr3_nt: TGTGCCAGCAGTTCCTTCCGGGGGGACACCGGGGAGCTGTTTTTT
j_call: TRBJ1-4; d_call: NA; clone_size: NA; v_call: TRBV20-1; cdr3_aa: CSATEGHEKLFF; cdr3_nt: TGCAGTGCCACCGAGGGTCATGAAAAACTGTTTTTT
j_call: TRBJ2-1; d_call: NA; clone_size: NA; v_call: TRBV18; cdr3_aa: CASSPPAGGPAYNEQFF; cdr3_nt: TGTGCCAGCTCACCACCGGCTGGAGGGCCGGCCTACAATGAGCAGTTCTTC
j_call: TRBJ1-3; d_call: NA; clone_size: NA; v_call: TRBV11-2; cdr3_aa: CASSLRTGNTIYF; cdr3_nt: TGTGCCAGCAGCCTCCGGACAGGAAACACCATATATTTT
j_call: TRBJ2-1; d_call: TRBD1; clone_size: many; v_call: TRBV7-9; cdr3_aa: CASSPFTGGNYNEQFF; cdr3_nt: TGTGCCAGCAGCCCTTTCACAGGGGGCAACTACAATGAGCAGTTCTTC
j_call: TRBJ2-1; d_call: TRBD2; clone_size: many; v_call: TRBV13; cdr3_aa: CASSAPGGSSYNEQFF; cdr3_nt: TGTGCCAGCAGCGCCCCGGGCGGGAGCTCCTACAATGAGCAGTTCTTC
j_call: TRBJ2-1; d_call: NA; clone_size: few; v_call: TRBV12-5; cdr3_aa: CASALDRSSYNEQFF; cdr3_nt: TGTGCTAGTGCCCTCGACAGGAGCTCCTACAATGAGCAGTTCTTC